A single sample is the source of the 10 T cell receptor beta chains below, sequenced in a study of lymphopenia after photon versus proton radiotherapy. The method was immunoSEQ multiplex PCR; TCRdb's version includes in-frame clones alone and lacks a portion of them. Among tens of thousands of clones, around nine tenths were seen once, and the ten largest hold around 47%. This material consisted of peripheral blood, taken from a patient treated with proton-based radiotherapy. The source of these receptors is a woman aged 60 to 75 with cholangiocarcinoma. Some clones in this sample may be carry-over from other donors' samples.

The rearrangement links TRBV18 to TRBJ1-2; D is uncertain. Trimming shortened V by 4 bases and J by 8 bases, and 14 bases separated the two germline ends. Germline V CDR1 and CDR2: KGHSH, LQKENI. The CDR3 is 13 residues long. The CDR3 bases are TGTGCCAGCTCACAAGTGGGAGTAGGGGGCTACACCTTC. It yields the protein CASSQVGVGGYTF. Combining the CDR3 with reference TRBV18 and TRBJ1-2 gives the whole variable domain NAGVMQNPRHLVRRRGQEARLRCSPMKGHSHVYWYRQLPEEGLKFMVYLQKENIIDESGMPKERFSAEFPKEGPSILRIQQVVRGDSAAYFCASSQVGVGGYTFGSGTRLTVV.

V is TRBV29-1 and J is TRBJ2-1; 11 bases are a match to TRBD2. Germline CDR1 is SQVTM and CDR2 is ANQGSEA. The CDR3 runs 17 residues. After removal of 8 bases from V and 0 bases from J, the junction contained 12 bases not matched to a gene. The CDR3 coding sequence is TGCAGCTCAGGGACTAGCGGTCTTAAAAGCTCCTACAATGAGCAGTTCTTC. It codes for CSSGTSGLKSSYNEQFF.

The chain joins TRBV5-1 to TRBJ2-5; D might be TRBD1 or TRBD2, each matching 5 bases. This CDR3 spans 16 amino acids. V lost 2 bases and J 5 bases, leaving 19 bases between the germline ends. Germline CDR1 reads SGHRS; CDR2 reads YFSETQ. The CDR3 bases are TGCGCCAGCAGCTTCGGGGAGCAGGGCTTCCGGGAGACCCAGTACTTC. This encodes CASSFGEQGFRETQYF.

Only one count was recorded for this clone. V is TRBV14 and J is TRBJ2-7; TRBD1 matches 10 bases. Germline assignment: CDR1 SGHDN and CDR2 FVKESK. CDR3 length: 14 residues. V gave up 4 bases and J gave up 5 bases; unmatched junction bases: 5. The CDR3, as DNA: TGTGCCAGCAGCCCCCGGGACAGGGGCAACGAGCAGTACTTC. This encodes CASSPRDRGNEQYF.

The chain carries TRBV7-8 and TRBJ2-7; perhaps TRBD2 as D (6 bases). This CDR3 is built from 15 residues. The V gene lost 3 bases and the J gene lost 0 bases, with 12 bases spanning the gap. Looked up from germline, CDR1 is SGHVS and CDR2 is FQNEAQ. CDR3 in amino acids: CASSFRGTSSYEQYF. The CDR3 region has the DNA TGTGCCAGCAGCTTTCGGGGGACGAGCTCCTACGAGCAGTACTTC.

This rearrangement joins TRBV19 to TRBJ1-1; a possible D gene is TRBD1 (5 bases). V shed 10 bases and J shed 0 bases, with 9 bases lying between them. The CDR3 runs to 12 residues. Germline values: CDR1 LNHDA, CDR2 SQIVND (reference sequence). The DNA of the CDR3 is TGTGCCACCGGGACGTTGAACACTGAAGCTTTCTTT. It encodes CATGTLNTEAFF.

CDR3 DNA sequence: TGTGCCAGCCGGCAGGGGGTTGGTCAGCCCCAGCATTTT. Translation gives CASRQGVGQPQHF. This chain connects TRBV7-3 to TRBJ1-5; 7 bases align to TRBD1. Trimming took 8 bases from V and 6 from J; bases not matched to a gene: 7. Per the germline V gene, CDR1 is SGHTA and CDR2 is FQGTGA. The CDR3 runs to 13 residues.

The chain couples TRBV29-1 to TRBJ2-3; 9 bases are a match to TRBD1. This CDR3 is 15 amino acids long. CDR1 and CDR2 from the germline V gene are SQVTM and ANQGSEA. Germline trimming cut 1 base from V and 2 bases from J; bases unmatched to any gene: 4. CDR3 in DNA: TGCAGCGTTGAAGGGGGACAGGGAAACACAGATACGCAGTATTTT. Translated: CSVEGGQGNTDTQYF.

This rearrangement joins TRBV19 to TRBJ2-7; D is uncertain. Between the trimmed V and J ends, which lost 3 bases and 2 bases, there was a span of 8 bases. From germline, CDR1 is LNHDA and CDR2 SQIVND (reference sequence). The CDR3 totals 13 residues. CDR3 region: CASSIDKTYEQYF. Here the CDR3 DNA reads TGTGCCAGTAGTATCGACAAGACCTACGAGCAGTACTTC.

The chain couples TRBV7-8 to TRBJ2-3, with D possibly being TRBD1 or TRBD2 (5 bases each). Germline-derived CDR1 and CDR2 are SGHVS and FQNEAQ. This CDR3 contains 15 residues. With 2 bases removed from V and 7 bases from J, the gap between germline ends came to 16 bases. For the CDR3, the DNA is TGTGCCAGCAGCTTACGGGGCCACGATCCCAATACGCAGTATTTT. Residues: CASSLRGHDPNTQYF. Variable domain in full (rest from reference TRBV7-8 and TRBJ2-3): GAGVSQSPRYKVAKRGQDVALRCDPISGHVSLFWYQQALGQGPEFLTYFQNEAQLDKSGLPSDRFFAERPEGSVSTLKIQRTQQEDSAVYLCASSLRGHDPNTQYFGPGTRLTVL.